Reported below is one TCR beta chain. This clone was recorded only once. What antigen it recognizes has not been identified. Per-nucleotide qualities are absent, and no much larger clonotype sits a single base away. The sample comes from a study of T cells in tuberculosis (dated by TCRdb to 2017 to 2018). Regarding the study in general: The study combined CD1B tetramers and high-throughput TCR immunosequencing to characterize T cells specific for the mycobacterial lipid antigen glucose monomycolate (GMM). A South African clinical cohort compared IGRA-negative adolescents, IGRA-positive adolescents with latent tuberculosis and adults with active tuberculosis, 10 to 11 per group. Study-wide conclusions, independent of this receptor: Which clinical samples got chosen depended on the availability of cryopreserved specimens, and the active tuberculosis cases were adults, whereas the controls were adolescents. Active tuberculosis TCR-alpha repertoires showed smaller mean NN-distances to GMM-specific TCRs than IGRA-negative controls, suggesting clonal expansion of these TCRs. The smaller NN-distances in active tuberculosis patients were driven in part by shorter CDR3-alpha lengths, while the difference seen for TCR-beta was not statistically significant. An accuracy of 80% to 90% (AUROC roughly 0.87) was reached by a classifier using the diverse GMM-specific repertoire, compared with around 70% accuracy when GEM motif frequencies were used.

Including the terminal cysteine and phenylalanine, the CDR3 comprises 15 residues. Only the CDR3 region is kept as DNA, spanning 45 bases read in frame from base 1. From the germline V gene (reference sequence), CDR1 is SGHNT and CDR2 is YYREEE. V loses 4 bases, J loses 4 bases, and the germline ends lie 15 bases apart. The immunoSEQ multiplex PCR assay was used to generate TCR libraries, with TCR-beta and/or TCR-alpha/delta assays applied to each sample. The Illumina high-throughput platform was used to sequence the amplified TCR libraries. Per the original workflow: Clustering and dimensionality reduction relied on pairwise TCRdist distances among GMM-specific receptors from T cells that were either sorted ex vivo or expanded in vitro. The score assigned to each clinical repertoire was mean NN-distance, meaning the average TCRdist to the nearest 10% of tetramer-positive reference sequences. GEM TCR motif frequency was calculated as the fraction of unique TCRs that matched known GEM sequences by V/J usage and CDR3 length. Active tuberculosis was classified by linear discriminant analysis with leave-one-out cross-validation, implemented in scikit-learn. Imported from immuneACCESS, the table was reduced by TCRdb to in-frame sequences with V and J called. These copies leave out some clones; in studies compared against another copy, an unresolved V gene accounts for under half, and the cause of the remainder is not known. The D gene and trimming were derived from the DNA, and the V and J assignments and clone size from that table. The sample contains about 43,000 clones, 94% of them found a single time. The ten largest account for under 2% of the sample.

At study entry, a tuberculin skin test and the QuantiFERON-TB GOLD In-Tube IGRA were used to screen adolescents for latent tuberculosis infection. Unsorted cryopreserved PBMC were immunosequenced, covering on average about 100,000 T cells per clinical donor. Eleven high schools in the Worcester region of the Western Cape, South Africa, served as enrollment sites for adolescents aged 12 to 18 years. Some ten M. tuberculosis-infected adolescents and around ten uninfected adolescents were selected, with the two groups matched for age and sex. For the adolescents, PBMC were isolated by density centrifugation from freshly drawn heparinized blood and then cryopreserved.

This sequence was found in a donor aged 10-29 years with latent tuberculosis or without tuberculosis infection. Some clones in this sample may be carry-over from other donors' samples. Specimen: PBMCs. The V gene is TRBV5-4 and the J gene is TRBJ2-1, with the D gene not clear enough to name. CDR3 protein: CASSHRMLQYNEQFF. At the DNA level, the sequence is TGTGCCAGCAGCCACCGAATGCTCCAGTACAATGAGCAGTTCTTC.